This is a list of T cell receptor beta chains from one sample in a study of OX40 agonist ivuxolimab in advanced cancers. TCRdb's table, derived via immunoSEQ multiplex PCR, lists solely in-frame clones and lacks some. This sample has about 130,000 clones, with roughly 90% found just once. Sequences were derived from CD4+ or CD8+ T cells sorted from blood, sampled in a trial of the OX40 agonist ivuxolimab. These receptors originate from an adult with an advanced solid tumor such as melanoma, head and neck, liver or kidney cancer. Both conserved end residues are part of each CDR3. A D gene is named only where the DNA matches it firmly. Size is stated for part of the rows, as once, few or many counts, or as a class when the clone is expanded.

V	D	J	size	CDR3	DNA
TRBV9	-	TRBJ2-1	-	CASSVVSGGAAYNEQFF	TGTGCCAGCAGCGTAGTGTCCGGGGGAGCAGCCTACAATGAGCAGTTCTTC
TRBV5-1	TRBD1	TRBJ2-7	-	CASSARTGPSYEQYF	TGCGCCAGCAGCGCCCGGACAGGACCCTCCTACGAGCAGTACTTC
TRBV5-6	-	TRBJ1-2	-	CASSLIGGYTF	TGTGCCAGCAGCTTGATTGGTGGCTACACCTTC
TRBV7-9	TRBD2	TRBJ2-2	-	CASLGLAGDTGELFF	TGTGCCAGCCTCGGGCTAGCGGGAGACACCGGGGAGCTGTTTTTT
TRBV28	-	TRBJ2-2	-	CASSLLGQLVTGELFF	TGTGCCAGCAGTTTGCTAGGACAGCTAGTTACCGGGGAGCTGTTTTTT
TRBV28	TRBD1	TRBJ1-3	-	CASDDRDRRNTIYF	TGTGCCAGCGACGATAGGGACAGGCGAAACACCATATATTTT
TRBV4-1	-	TRBJ2-1	-	CASSQESAVEQFF	TGCGCCAGCAGCCAAGAATCGGCGGTTGAGCAGTTCTTC
TRBV4-1	-	TRBJ2-7	-	CASSLDRYRGYEQYF	TGCGCCAGCAGCCTGGACCGTTACCGGGGTTACGAGCAGTACTTC
TRBV4-2	TRBD2	TRBJ2-7	-	CASSQSRLAGLFRLDYEQYF	TGTGCCAGCAGCCAATCAAGACTAGCGGGATTGTTCCGCCTTGACTACGAGCAGTACTTC
TRBV29-1	TRBD1	TRBJ1-3	-	CSATTGGNGNTIYF	TGCAGCGCTACTACAGGGGGTAATGGAAACACCATATATTTT
TRBV11-2	-	TRBJ2-3	-	CASSYLDTQYF	TGTGCCAGCAGCTACCTAGATACGCAGTATTTT
TRBV4-3	TRBD1	TRBJ2-3	-	CASSPTGTGVRDTQYF	TGCGCCAGCAGCCCGACAGGGACAGGGGTCCGGGATACGCAGTATTTT
TRBV5-1	-	TRBJ2-7	-	CASSRESTGEQYF	TGCGCCAGCAGCCGGGAGTCGACTGGCGAGCAGTACTTC
TRBV6-1	-	TRBJ1-1	-	CASSDGGGAGKTEAFF	TGTGCCAGCAGTGACGGGGGAGGAGCAGGGAAGACTGAAGCTTTCTTT
TRBV4-2	TRBD1	TRBJ1-1	-	CASSHPGRQGNTEAFF	TGTGCCAGCAGCCACCCAGGGAGACAGGGTAACACTGAAGCTTTCTTT
TRBV6-5	TRBD1	TRBJ1-2	-	CASSFLLGGGYGYTF	TGTGCCAGCAGCTTCTTGCTAGGGGGCGGCTATGGCTACACCTTC
TRBV19	-	TRBJ2-3	-	CASSILGSGTDTQYF	TGTGCCAGTAGTATACTAGGGAGCGGCACAGATACGCAGTATTTT
TRBV9	-	TRBJ1-2	-	CASSLRDLGNYGYTF	TGTGCCAGCAGCCTCCGGGACCTAGGGAACTATGGCTACACCTTC
TRBV7-9	TRBD2	TRBJ2-2	-	CASSDRLAGGPTGELFF	TGTGCCAGCAGCGACCGACTAGCGGGAGGGCCCACCGGGGAGCTGTTTTTT
TRBV4-3	TRBD2	TRBJ2-1	few	CASSQDSSGHYNEQFF	TGCGCCAGCAGCCAAGATTCTAGCGGACACTACAATGAGCAGTTCTTC
TRBV7-3	-	TRBJ2-7	-	CASSEAPEDYEQYF	TGTGCCAGCTCGGAGGCCCCAGAGGACTACGAGCAGTACTTC
TRBV19	-	TRBJ2-5	-	CASSIGVTAETQYF	TGTGCCAGTAGTATAGGGGTCACGGCGGAGACCCAGTACTTC
TRBV10-1	-	TRBJ1-1	medium-sized	CASSRGSSEAFF	TGCGCCAGCAGTCGCGGGTCATCTGAAGCTTTCTTT
TRBV29-1	-	TRBJ1-1	-	CSVGGTLSEAFF	TGCAGCGTTGGGGGGACGCTAAGTGAAGCTTTCTTT
TRBV5-1	-	TRBJ1-3	-	CASSSGTASSGNTIYF	TGCGCCAGCAGCTCCGGGACTGCGAGCTCTGGAAACACCATATATTTT
TRBV19	TRBD1	TRBJ2-5	-	CASSLRQGMGRRQETQYF	TGTGCCAGTAGTCTCAGACAGGGGATGGGACGAAGGCAAGAGACCCAGTACTTC
TRBV5-1	-	TRBJ1-5	-	CASSLRGNQPQHF	TGCGCCAGCAGCTTGAGGGGAAATCAGCCCCAGCATTTT
TRBV7-2	-	TRBJ1-1	once	CASSLDSGTEAFF	TGTGCCAGCAGCCTCGATAGCGGCACTGAAGCTTTCTTT
TRBV29-1	TRBD2	TRBJ2-7	-	CSVEVRTGLSGRLSEQYF	TGCAGCGTTGAAGTACGGACTGGGCTTAGCGGGAGATTAAGCGAGCAGTACTTC
TRBV4-1	-	TRBJ1-5	once	CASSQPKVGVGQPQHF	TGCGCCAGCAGCCAGCCAAAGGTCGGGGTAGGTCAGCCCCAGCATTTT
TRBV27	TRBD1	TRBJ2-7	-	CASAVQGANYEQYF	TGTGCCAGCGCCGTTCAGGGGGCGAACTACGAGCAGTACTTC
TRBV5-1	TRBD2	TRBJ2-1	-	CASSLGTGLAGGNEQFF	TGCGCCAGCAGCTTGGGTACTGGACTAGCGGGAGGTAATGAGCAGTTCTTC
TRBV2	-	TRBJ2-1	-	CASSLARNEQFF	TGTGCCAGCAGTTTAGCCAGGAATGAGCAGTTCTTC
TRBV7-2	TRBD2	TRBJ2-2	-	CASSRTSGSADTGELFF	TGTGCCAGCAGCCGGACTAGCGGGAGTGCGGACACCGGGGAGCTGTTTTTT
TRBV5-4	TRBD2	TRBJ2-2	-	CASSLGGRVRTGELFF	TGTGCCAGCAGCTTGGGAGGGAGGGTCCGGACCGGGGAGCTGTTTTTT
TRBV11-2	TRBD2	TRBJ2-1	-	CASSSGPGGTYNEQFF	TGTGCCAGCAGCTCAGGGCCGGGGGGGACCTACAATGAGCAGTTCTTC
TRBV7-9	-	TRBJ1-5	-	CASSLSADQPQHF	TGTGCCAGCAGCTTATCCGCGGATCAGCCCCAGCATTTT
TRBV27	TRBD1	TRBJ2-2	-	CASRNGQVNTGELFF	TGTGCCAGCAGGAATGGACAGGTGAACACCGGGGAGCTGTTTTTT
TRBV7-2	-	TRBJ1-2	-	CASSYLQVVTYGYTF	TGTGCCAGCAGCTATCTCCAGGTTGTGACTTATGGCTACACCTTC
TRBV6-5	-	TRBJ1-3	-	CASALDSSGNTIYF	TGTGCCAGCGCTCTGGACAGCTCTGGAAACACCATATATTTT
TRBV5-1	TRBD1	TRBJ2-1	-	CASSEPGQGINEQFF	TGCGCCAGCAGCGAGCCGGGACAGGGAATCAATGAGCAGTTCTTC
TRBV18	-	TRBJ2-3	-	CASSPGGRDTQYF	TGTGCCAGCTCACCAGGGGGCAGAGATACGCAGTATTTT
TRBV28	-	TRBJ2-7	few	CASSLASAGPTYEQYF	TGTGCCAGCAGTTTAGCCTCCGCGGGCCCCACCTACGAGCAGTACTTC
TRBV5-1	TRBD2	TRBJ2-3	-	CASSPTGLAGDTQYF	TGCGCCAGCAGCCCCACGGGACTAGCGGGAGATACGCAGTATTTT
TRBV5-1	-	TRBJ2-7	-	CASSMGGQVKTEQYF	TGCGCCAGCAGCATGGGGGGGCAGGTTAAGACCGAGCAGTACTTC
TRBV7-9	TRBD2	TRBJ2-1	-	CASSPRGLDRHNEQFF	TGTGCCAGCAGCCCACGGGGACTAGATAGACACAATGAGCAGTTCTTC
TRBV4-2	-	TRBJ2-3	-	CASSQETYGADTQYF	TGTGCCAGCAGCCAAGAGACATATGGGGCAGATACGCAGTATTTT
TRBV18	-	TRBJ2-2	few	CASSPAGEATGELFF	TGTGCCAGCTCACCAGCAGGGGAAGCCACCGGGGAGCTGTTTTTT